This is a list of T cell receptor beta chains from one sample in a study of human T cells and chemical hapten exposure. MiXCR, applied by TCRdb to the RACE reads, yields one record per CDR3 protein. The sample yields approximately 370,000 distinct CDR3 sequences, around 5.5% seen once. The material sequenced was whole blood, taken in connection with sensitization to the hapten diphenylcyclopropenone (DPC). All receptors derive from a woman aged 18-29 years with alopecia areata. Some clones in this sample may be carry-over from other donors' samples. Both conserved end residues are part of each CDR3. Fields, in order: CDR3 length, D gene, V gene, J gene, clone size, CDR3 protein, CDR3 DNA. D genes are given only for firm matches. The size entry is marked missing in some rows and otherwise reads once, few, many or a size class.

>15|TRBD1|TRBV2|TRBJ2-1|.
CASSEEQGGYNEQFF
TGTGCCAGCAGTGAAGAACAGGGGGGCTACAATGAGCAGTTCTTC
>11|.|TRBV20-1|TRBJ2-7|many
CSARAEGKQYF
TGCAGTGCTAGAGCTGAGGGGAAGCAGTACTTC
>15|TRBD1|TRBV2|TRBJ2-2|many
CASKGQGSNTGELFF
TGTGCCAGCAAGGGACAGGGATCGAACACCGGGGAGCTGTTTTTT
>14|TRBD2|TRBV7-3|TRBJ2-3|.
CASSSTAGGNTQYF
TGTGCCAGCAGTTCCACAGCGGGGGGGAATACGCAGTATTTT
>19|TRBD1|TRBV6-2/TRBV6-3|TRBJ2-2|.
CASSYSSIIGQENTGELFF
TGTGCCAGCAGTTACTCGTCAATAATCGGACAGGAGAACACCGGGGAGCTTTTTTTT
>17|TRBD1|TRBV6-5|TRBJ1-2|.
CASSRTLTGGSPYGYTF
TGTGCCAGCAGTAGAACCCTAACAGGGGGATCTCCCTATGGCTACACCTTC
>14|.|TRBV2|TRBJ2-7|.
CASSVRRPGMEQYF
TGTGCCAGCAGTGTGAGGCGCCCCGGGATGGAGCAGTACTTC
>17|.|TRBV5-1|TRBJ2-3|.
CASSLAVSGSTADTQYF
TGCGCCAGCAGCTTGGCCGTATCAGGGAGTACGGCAGATACGCAGTATTTT
>14|TRBD2|TRBV24-1|TRBJ2-5|few
CATSGRGGQETQYF
TGTGCCACCAGTGGGCGGGGGGGCCAAGAGACCCAGTACTTC
>12|.|TRBV12-3/TRBV12-4|TRBJ2-7|many
CASSFYGYEQYF
TGTGCCAGCAGTTTTTACGGTTACGAGCAGTACTTC
>17|TRBD2|TRBV5-4|TRBJ2-3|few
CASSFAGGLPSTDTQYF
TGTGCCAGCAGCTTTGCGGGGGGGCTCCCTAGCACAGATACGCAGTATTTT
>11|TRBD1|TRBV29-1|TRBJ1-1|.
CSVTGATEAFF
TGCAGCGTCACAGGGGCGACTGAAGCTTTCTTT
>14|TRBD1|TRBV6-5|TRBJ1-5|few
CASSGQGYNQPQHF
TGTGCCAGCAGTGGACAGGGGTACAATCAGCCCCAGCATTTT
>13|.|TRBV2|TRBJ2-6|.
CASLEGEGNVLTF
TGTGCCAGTCTGGAGGGAGAGGGCAACGTCCTGACTTTC
>14|TRBD2|TRBV6-6|TRBJ2-5|many
CASRTMAGEETQYF
TGTGCCAGCAGAACCATGGCGGGGGAAGAGACCCAGTACTTC
>13|.|TRBV11-1|TRBJ2-5|few
CASRSGTQETQYF
TGTGCCAGCAGGTCGGGGACCCAAGAGACCCAGTACTTC
>13|TRBD1|TRBV6-5|TRBJ2-7|many
CASTRQGSYEQYF
TGTGCCAGCACTAGACAGGGCTCCTACGAGCAGTACTTC
>12|.|TRBV6-6|TRBJ2-3|many
CASSSEADTQYF
TGTGCCAGCAGTTCGGAGGCAGATACGCAGTATTTT
>14|.|TRBV20-1|TRBJ2-7|.
CSAKSRLSSYEQYF
TGCAGTGCGAAGTCGCGGTTAAGCTCCTACGAGCAGTACTTC
>16|.|TRBV7-2|TRBJ2-2|.
CASRLLGRRNTGELFF
TGTGCCAGCAGGCTCCTGGGGAGGAGGAACACCGGGGAGCTGTTTTTT
>13|.|TRBV4-3|TRBJ1-1|many
CASSRSGGSEAFF
TGCGCCAGCAGCCGCTCGGGGGGGTCTGAAGCTTTCTTT
>13|.|TRBV6-2/TRBV6-3|TRBJ2-3|few
CASRSAGTDTQYF
TGTGCCAGCAGGTCCGCCGGGACAGATACGCAGTATTTT
>16|.|TRBV20-1|TRBJ1-2|many
CSAREPGPQMEGGYTF
TGCAGTGCTAGAGAACCGGGACCCCAGATGGAAGGCGGCTACACCTTC
>17|TRBD1|TRBV29-1|TRBJ2-6|many
CSVDGDRNSSGANVLTF
TGCAGCGTTGACGGGGACAGAAATTCCTCTGGGGCCAACGTCCTGACTTTC
>16|TRBD1|TRBV10-3|TRBJ2-1|once
CAISDRGTGVLCEQFF
TGTGCCATCAGTGACCGCGGGACAGGGGTTTTGTGTGAGCAGTTCTTC
>16|TRBD2|TRBV3-1|TRBJ2-1|.
CASSQSPGLAGGEQFF
TGTGCCAGCAGCCAGTCTCCGGGACTAGCGGGGGGTGAGCAGTTCTTC
>13|.|TRBV20-1|TRBJ1-1|few
CSARGMANTEAFF
TGCAGTGCTAGGGGGATGGCAAACACTGAAGCTTTCTTT
>15|.|TRBV4-1|TRBJ2-1|.
CASSQDGRLYNEQFF
TGCGCCAGCAGCCAAGACGGACGTCTCTACAATGAGCAGTTCTTC
>13|.|TRBV12-3/TRBV12-4|TRBJ2-7|many
CASSFGISYEQYF
TGTGCCAGCAGTTTCGGCATCTCCTACGAGCAGTACTTC
>16|.|TRBV13|TRBJ2-1|many
CASSLERRVGLSEQFF
TGTGCCAGCAGCTTAGAACGGAGGGTAGGCCTTAGTGAGCAGTTCTTC
>15|.|TRBV6-5|TRBJ1-6|few
CASRPGWDYNSPLHF
TGTGCCAGCAGGCCAGGGTGGGACTATAATTCACCCCTCCACTTT
>15|.|TRBV28|TRBJ1-5|many
CASSLLVAGNQPQHF
TGTGCCAGCAGTTTATTGGTGGCGGGGAATCAGCCCCAGCATTTT
>13|TRBD1|TRBV12-3/TRBV12-4|TRBJ1-5|many
CASVGQDYQPQHF
TGTGCCAGCGTTGGACAGGACTATCAGCCCCAGCATTTT
>14|.|TRBV2|TRBJ2-7|.
CASSDGGGTYEQYF
TGTGCCAGCAGTGATGGAGGTGGGACCTACGAGCAGTACTTC
>19|.|TRBV9|TRBJ2-6|many
CASSVDLGGILSGANVLTF
TGTGCCAGCAGCGTAGATCTGGGCGGGATACTCTCTGGGGCCAACGTCCTGACTTTC
>17|TRBD2|TRBV3-1|TRBJ2-5|few
CASSPRGTSGGQETQYF
TGTGCCAGCAGCCCCCGAGGGACTAGCGGGGGCCAAGAGACCCAGTACTTC
>11|.|TRBV28|TRBJ1-1|.
CASILGTEAFF
TGTGCCAGCATTTTAGGGACTGAAGCTTTCTTT
>11|.|TRBV5-6|TRBJ1-2|many
CASSLGDRPPF
TGTGCCAGCAGCTTGGGAGACAGACCTCCCTTC
>16|TRBD2|TRBV4-1|TRBJ2-7|many
CASSQGTSESSYEQYF
TGCGCCAGCAGCCAAGGGACTAGCGAAAGCTCCTACGAGCAGTACTTC
>13|.|TRBV29-1|TRBJ2-3|many
CSVVLATTDTQYF
TGCAGCGTGGTTCTAGCAACCACAGATACGCAGTATTTT
>13|.|TRBV6-2/TRBV6-3|TRBJ1-5|many
CASSSIRIQPQHF
TGTGCCAGCAGTTCCATACGAATTCAGCCCCAGCATTTT
>16|TRBD1|TRBV4-1|TRBJ1-5|many
CASSQDQDRGHQPQHF
TGCGCCAGCAGCCAAGATCAGGACAGGGGGCATCAGCCCCAGCATTTT
>14|TRBD1|TRBV10-3|TRBJ2-2|many
CAIKGGLNTGELFF
TGTGCCATCAAAGGGGGCTTGAACACCGGGGAGCTGTTTTTT
>16|.|TRBV12-3/TRBV12-4|TRBJ2-3|few
CASSSHGPPGADTQYF
TGTGCCAGCAGTTCGCACGGCCCACCGGGGGCAGATACGCAGTATTTT
>15|.|TRBV6-2/TRBV6-3|TRBJ2-6|many
CASRLGGPGANVLTF
TGTGCCAGCAGGCTTGGGGGGCCTGGGGCCAACGTCCTGACTTTC
>14|.|TRBV7-8|TRBJ2-5|few
CASTRGKYQETQYF
TGTGCCAGCACTCGGGGAAAGTACCAAGAGACCCAGTACTTC
>10|.|TRBV20-1|TRBJ2-3|.
CSAVLYTQYF
TGCAGTGCCGTACTTTATACGCAGTATTTT
>12|.|TRBV12-3/TRBV12-4|TRBJ2-5|few
CASSLDRLTQYF
TGTGCCAGCAGTTTAGACCGTCTGACCCAGTACTTC
>14|.|TRBV10-3|TRBJ1-3|.
CAISPGRTGNTIYF
TGTGCCATCAGCCCGGGACGGACAGGAAACACCATATATTTT
>14|TRBD1|TRBV29-1|TRBJ2-2|many
CSARTGANTGELFF
TGCAGCGCCAGGACAGGGGCGAACACCGGGGAGCTGTTTTTT